These T cell receptor beta chains were read from a single sample in a study of blood T cells in healthy people across ages. TCRdb re-analysed the 5' RACE reads in MiXCR, keeping a single row per CDR3 protein. In the table there are around 1.7 million distinct CDR3 sequences, 28% of which are singletons. Sequencing was carried out using blood. The receptor source for this set is a woman aged 25 to 45 in good health. Both conserved end residues are part of each CDR3. A D gene is named only where the DNA matches it firmly. Not every row has a clone size; where given, it reads once, few, many or a size class.

TRBJ1-1,few,TRBV2,TRBD1,CASSSQGAQGTEAFF,TGTGCCAGCAGTTCCCAGGGGGCGCAGGGCACTGAAGCTTTCTTT
TRBJ2-1,few,TRBV20-1,-,CSAVPSKHQRGNEQFF,TGCAGTGCTGTCCCCTCTAAGCACCAAAGGGGCAATGAGCAGTTCTTC
TRBJ2-7,few,TRBV5-1,TRBD1,CASSVQGAEDYEQYF,TGCGCCAGCAGCGTTCAGGGGGCTGAGGACTACGAGCAGTACTTC
TRBJ2-1,-,TRBV13,-,CATAVGNEQFF,TGTGCCACAGCAGTCGGCAATGAGCAGTTCTTC
TRBJ2-7,-,TRBV12-3/TRBV12-4,-,CASSSRGLEKQYF,TGTGCCAGCAGTTCCCGGGGACTGGAAAAGCAGTACTTC
TRBJ2-7,-,TRBV20-1,-,CSAPGISYEQYF,TGCAGTGCTCCAGGGATTTCCTACGAGCAGTACTTC
TRBJ2-7,-,TRBV6-5,-,CASSYFTGPEGHEQYF,TGTGCCAGCAGTTATTTCACCGGGCCCGAGGGGCACGAGCAGTACTTC
TRBJ2-3,-,TRBV3-1,-,CASNPLRADTQYF,TGTGCCAGCAACCCCCTACGGGCAGATACGCAGTATTTT
TRBJ1-1,-,TRBV14,TRBD1,CASRTGQGTEAFF,TGTGCCAGCAGAACGGGACAGGGGACTGAAGCTTTCTTT
TRBJ1-2,few,TRBV7-2,-,CASSSPQGRQIYGYTF,TGTGCCAGCAGCTCCCCCCAGGGAAGACAGATATATGGCTACACCTTC
TRBJ2-3,-,TRBV25-1,TRBD1,CASSALGDRGKDTQYF,TGTGCCAGCAGTGCCCTAGGGGACAGGGGGAAAGATACGCAGTATTTT
TRBJ2-1,-,TRBV24-1,-,CATSDWNYNEQFF,TGTGCCACCAGTGATTGGAACTACAATGAGCAGTTCTTC
TRBJ2-6,many,TRBV28,-,CASSPQGYGANVLTF,TGTGCCAGCAGCCCTCAGGGGTACGGGGCCAACGTCCTGACTTTC
TRBJ2-5,-,TRBV7-2,TRBD2,CASSRQSGRLEETQYF,TGTGCCAGCAGCCGGCAAAGCGGGAGATTAGAAGAGACCCAGTACTTC
TRBJ2-1,-,TRBV4-1,TRBD2,CASSQDAGDEQFF,TGCGCCAGCAGCCAAGACGCGGGGGATGAGCAGTTCTTC
TRBJ2-5,-,TRBV6-5,TRBD1,CASSYPAPGQGEGETQYF,TGTGCCAGCAGTTACCCAGCCCCGGGACAGGGAGAGGGCGAGACCCAGTACTTC
TRBJ2-3,many,TRBV7-2,-,CASSLPPADTQYF,TGTGCCAGCAGCTTACCTCCCGCAGATACGCAGTATTTT
TRBJ2-7,many,TRBV4-1,-,CASSQSPGDSYEQYF,TGCGCCAGCAGCCAATCCCCGGGGGACTCCTACGAGCAGTACTTC
TRBJ1-4,few,TRBV7-9,-,CASSSGAPSKLFF,TGTGCCAGCAGTTCCGGGGCCCCGTCAAAACTGTTTTTT
TRBJ2-1,few,TRBV27,-,CASSLSLARNNEQFF,TGTGCCAGCAGTTTATCGCTAGCCCGAAATAATGAGCAGTTCTTC
TRBJ2-7,many,TRBV5-5,-,CASSYRGGEVGYEQYF,TGTGCCAGCAGCTACAGAGGGGGGGAAGTTGGCTACGAGCAGTACTTC
TRBJ2-7,few,TRBV29-1,TRBD2,CSTSPGLGSYEQYF,TGCAGCACCTCACCGGGACTAGGGTCCTACGAGCAGTACTTC